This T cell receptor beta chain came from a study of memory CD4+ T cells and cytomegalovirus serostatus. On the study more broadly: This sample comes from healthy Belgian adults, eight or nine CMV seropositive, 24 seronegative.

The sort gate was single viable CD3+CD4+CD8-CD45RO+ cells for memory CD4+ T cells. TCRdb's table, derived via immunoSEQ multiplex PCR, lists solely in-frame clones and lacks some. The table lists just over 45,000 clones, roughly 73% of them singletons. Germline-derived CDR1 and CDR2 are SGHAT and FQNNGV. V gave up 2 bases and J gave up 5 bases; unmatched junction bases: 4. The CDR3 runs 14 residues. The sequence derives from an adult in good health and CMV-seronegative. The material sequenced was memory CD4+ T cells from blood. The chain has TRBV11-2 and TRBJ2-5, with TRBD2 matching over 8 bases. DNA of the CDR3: TGTGCCAGCAGCTTATCGGGGGGGAGGGAGACCCAGTACTTC. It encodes CASSLSGGRETQYF.